This is a list of T cell receptor beta chains from one sample in a study of TIL therapy for anti-PD-1-resistant metastatic lung cancer. The protocol was immunoSEQ multiplex PCR, while the TCRdb copy is restricted to in-frame clones and leaves out a portion. The sample shows under 20,000 clones, almost 80% of them seen only once. The input for sequencing was blood, taken at baseline. These receptors were taken from a person aged 25-79 years with non-small cell lung cancer. The CDR3 runs from the conserved cysteine through the conserved F or W. The D gene is left open where the match is weak. Size is stated for part of the rows, as once, few or many counts, or as a class when the clone is expanded.

-,TRBJ2-6,-,TRBV27,CATTRWGGSGANVLTF,TGTGCCACCACCAGATGGGGCGGCTCTGGGGCCAACGTCCTGACTTTC
-,TRBJ2-3,TRBD2,TRBV6-6,CASSRLAGVRDTQYF,TGTGCCAGCAGCAGACTAGCGGGGGTTCGGGATACGCAGTATTTT
-,TRBJ2-3,TRBD2,TRBV3-1/TRBV3-2,CASSQDLAGNTDTQYF,TGTGCCAGCAGCCAAGATCTAGCGGGAAACACAGATACGCAGTATTTT
-,TRBJ1-1,-,TRBV5-6,CASSWWAGNTEAFF,TGTGCCAGCAGCTGGTGGGCGGGGAACACTGAAGCTTTCTTT
-,TRBJ1-5,-,TRBV27,CASSPRNHVGLANQPQHF,TGTGCCAGCAGCCCTCGGAACCATGTGGGGCTCGCCAATCAGCCCCAGCATTTT
once,TRBJ2-7,TRBD2,TRBV6-5,CASSYSLVLADEQYF,TGTGCCAGCAGTTACTCGTTAGTACTAGCGGACGAGCAGTACTTC
-,TRBJ1-6,-,TRBV9,CASSVDYNSPLHF,TGTGCCAGCAGCGTAGACTATAATTCACCCCTCCACTTT
-,TRBJ1-2,-,TRBV6-5,CASSYPRSGGYGYTF,TGTGCCAGCAGTTACCCTAGATCCGGGGGATATGGCTACACCTTC
-,TRBJ1-4,-,TRBV9,CASSVDGAGEKLFF,TGTGCCAGCAGCGTAGATGGGGCCGGGGAAAAACTGTTTTTT
-,TRBJ2-7,TRBD1,TRBV7-6,CASSWRTGNYEQYF,TGTGCCAGCAGCTGGCGGACAGGGAATTACGAGCAGTACTTC
-,TRBJ1-1,TRBD1,TRBV5-1,CASSLAAGTGGANTEAFF,TGCGCCAGCAGCTTGGCTGCCGGGACAGGAGGGGCGAACACTGAAGCTTTCTTT
once,TRBJ2-1,-,TRBV12-1,CASSVGLAGVENEQFF,TGTGCCAGCAGCGTGGGACTAGCGGGGGTAGAGAATGAGCAGTTCTTC
-,TRBJ1-1,-,TRBV20-1,CSASAGSEAFF,TGCAGTGCTAGTGCAGGGTCTGAAGCTTTCTTT
-,TRBJ2-2,-,TRBV7-2,CASSMGTWNTGELFF,TGTGCCAGCAGCATGGGGACCTGGAACACCGGGGAGCTGTTTTTT
-,TRBJ2-5,TRBD2,TRBV30,CAWSEASGYQETQYF,TGTGCCTGGAGTGAGGCTAGCGGGTACCAAGAGACCCAGTACTTC
few,TRBJ1-5,-,TRBV19,CASSIGGYPNQPQHF,TGTGCCAGTAGTATAGGAGGGTACCCCAATCAGCCCCAGCATTTT
-,TRBJ2-2,TRBD2,TRBV10-1,CASKSGLAGPGELFF,TGCGCCAGTAAATCGGGACTAGCGGGTCCCGGGGAGCTGTTTTTT
-,TRBJ2-5,TRBD2,TRBV6-5,CASSVAGGYGTQYF,TGTGCCAGCAGCGTAGCGGGGGGATATGGGACCCAGTACTTC
-,TRBJ2-5,-,TRBV5-1,CASSVSRGETQYF,TGCGCCAGCAGCGTAAGTCGGGGGGAGACCCAGTACTTC
-,TRBJ2-7,-,TRBV7-2,CASSLAQSYEQYF,TGTGCCAGCAGCTTAGCGCAGTCCTACGAGCAGTACTTC
-,TRBJ1-5,TRBD1,TRBV16,CASSQRGQASVRDQPQHF,TGTGCCAGCAGCCAACGAGGACAGGCGAGTGTTAGGGATCAGCCCCAGCATTTT
-,TRBJ2-1,TRBD2,TRBV27,CASSFLRGGDEQFF,TGTGCCAGCAGTTTTTTGCGGGGAGGGGATGAGCAGTTCTTC